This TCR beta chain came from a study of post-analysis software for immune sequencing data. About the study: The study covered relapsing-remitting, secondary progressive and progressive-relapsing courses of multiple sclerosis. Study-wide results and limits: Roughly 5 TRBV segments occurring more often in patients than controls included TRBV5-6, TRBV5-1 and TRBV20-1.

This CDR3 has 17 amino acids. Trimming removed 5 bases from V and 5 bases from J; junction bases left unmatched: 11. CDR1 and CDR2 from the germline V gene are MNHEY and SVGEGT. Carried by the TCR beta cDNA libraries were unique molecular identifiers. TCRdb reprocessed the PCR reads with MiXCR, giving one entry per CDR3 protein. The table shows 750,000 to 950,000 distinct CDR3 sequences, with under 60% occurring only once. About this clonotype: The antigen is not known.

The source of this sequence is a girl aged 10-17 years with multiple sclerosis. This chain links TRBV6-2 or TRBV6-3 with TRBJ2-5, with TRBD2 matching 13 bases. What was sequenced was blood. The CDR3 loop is CASSRRTSGRVEETQYF. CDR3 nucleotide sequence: TGTGCCAGCAGTCGACGGACTAGCGGGAGAGTAGAGGAGACCCAGTACTTC.